These T cell receptor beta chains were read from a single sample in a study of T cells in Graves' hyperthyroidism and ophthalmopathy. TCRdb reprocessed the multiplex PCR reads via MiXCR and lists one record per CDR3 protein. This sample has about 840,000 distinct CDR3 sequences, with 35% to 45% found just once. Material for sequencing was blood. These receptors all come from a man younger than 35 with Graves' hyperthyroidism. Each CDR3 is given with its conserved first and last residue. The order of the fields is J gene, V gene, CDR3 length, clone size, D gene, CDR3 protein, CDR3 DNA. The D gene is left open where the match is weak. Clone size is not always given. Where it is, it says once, few, many or a class for expanded clones.

TRBJ2-4,TRBV2,14,-,TRBD1,CASSEDRDRNIQYF,TGTGCCAGCAGTGAGGACAGGGACCGGAACATTCAGTACTTC
TRBJ1-3,TRBV9,14,many,-,CASSGGGSGNTIYF,TGTGCCAGCAGCGGAGGGGGCTCTGGAAACACCATATATTTT
TRBJ1-1,TRBV10-3,14,-,-,CASSLVEQGTEAFF,TGTGCCAGCAGCTTAGTTGAGCAGGGGACTGAAGCTTTCTTT
TRBJ2-2,TRBV7-6,12,-,-,CASSLMTGELFF,TGTGCCAGCAGTTTAATGACCGGGGAGCTGTTTTTT
TRBJ1-2,TRBV2,14,many,-,CASKISGVRDGYTF,TGTGCCAGCAAGATTTCAGGGGTGAGGGATGGCTACACCTTC
TRBJ2-5,TRBV29-1,14,many,-,CSVEREWGRETQYF,TGCAGCGTTGAACGGGAATGGGGTAGGGAGACCCAGTACTTC
TRBJ2-7,TRBV11-2,14,few,TRBD2,CASTLAGVTYEQYF,TGTGCCAGCACACTAGCGGGGGTAACCTACGAGCAGTACTTC
TRBJ1-1,TRBV2,15,-,-,CASSEAPGTNTEAFF,TGTGCCAGCAGTGAAGCTCCGGGAACGAACACTGAAGCTTTCTTT
TRBJ1-6,TRBV7-9,17,-,TRBD1,CASRTMKEGTGAAPLHF,TGTGCCAGCAGGACGATGAAAGAGGGGACAGGGGCTGCACCCCTCCACTTT
TRBJ1-4,TRBV19,15,-,TRBD1,CASSTTGTGADKLFF,TGTGCCAGTAGTACGACCGGGACAGGGGCAGATAAACTGTTTTTT
TRBJ2-3,TRBV7-8,15,-,-,CASSLWVAGTDTQYF,TGTGCCAGCAGCTTATGGGTAGCGGGCACAGATACGCAGTATTTT
TRBJ1-6,TRBV11-2,14,-,-,CASRTGFHNSPLHF,TGTGCCAGCAGAACAGGGTTCCATAATTCACCCCTCCACTTT
TRBJ1-5,TRBV14,17,-,TRBD1,CASSQVWDRVSDQPQHF,TGTGCCAGCAGCCAAGTTTGGGACAGGGTATCGGATCAGCCCCAGCATTTT
TRBJ1-2,TRBV7-2,12,many,-,CASSLGVAGYTF,TGTGCCAGCAGCTTGGGGGTTGCTGGCTACACCTTC
TRBJ2-2,TRBV11-1,18,-,-,CASSLDRRSGMNTGELFF,TGTGCCAGCAGCTTGGATCGACGGTCAGGGATGAACACCGGGGAGCTGTTTTTT
TRBJ2-5,TRBV10-1,14,many,-,CASSPGPLRETQYF,TGCGCCAGCAGCCCGGGACCCCTAAGGGAGACCCAGTACTTC
TRBJ2-7,TRBV20-1,16,few,TRBD2,CSARDVAGVVSYEQYF,TGCAGTGCTAGAGATGTTGCGGGGGTTGTTTCCTACGAGCAGTACTTC
TRBJ1-6,TRBV6-6,17,-,TRBD1,CASSYAQGNKRNSPLHF,TGTGCCAGCAGTTATGCACAGGGGAATAAGCGTAATTCACCCCTCCACTTT
TRBJ1-5,TRBV10-3,15,once,TRBD1,CASSELRGQGQPQHF,TGTGCCAGCAGTGAGTTGAGGGGGCAGGGTCAGCCCCAGCATTTT
TRBJ2-7,TRBV7-2,12,many,-,CASSPEGSGQYF,TGTGCCAGCAGCCCCGAGGGGAGCGGGCAGTACTTC
TRBJ1-4,TRBV7-2,13,many,-,CASSPTVEEKLFF,TGTGCCAGCAGCCCGACGGTAGAAGAAAAACTGTTTTTT
TRBJ2-5,TRBV10-3,15,many,TRBD2,CAISGRSGGVETQYF,TGTGCCATCAGTGGAAGAAGCGGGGGGGTAGAGACCCAGTACTTC
TRBJ1-6,TRBV2,15,many,TRBD1,CASSKQGSHNSPLHF,TGTGCCAGCAGTAAACAGGGGTCCCATAATTCACCCCTCCACTTT
TRBJ1-1,TRBV12-3/TRBV12-4,14,few,-,CASSPLRTNAEAFF,TGTGCCAGCAGTCCCCTCCGGACAAATGCTGAAGCTTTCTTT
TRBJ2-7,TRBV2,12,many,-,CASRADLYEQYF,TGTGCCAGCAGGGCGGACTTATACGAGCAGTACTTC
TRBJ2-5,TRBV2,13,-,-,CASSDLGGETQYF,TGTGCCAGCAGTGATTTGGGGGGAGAGACCCAGTACTTC
TRBJ1-2,TRBV19,14,many,-,CASSIGPSGYGYTF,TGTGCCAGTAGTATCGGACCTAGTGGCTATGGCTACACCTTC
TRBJ2-5,TRBV7-3,17,-,TRBD2,CASSFPAGGDRGETQYF,TGTGCCAGCAGCTTCCCAGCGGGGGGCGATAGGGGAGAGACCCAGTACTTC
TRBJ1-4,TRBV20-1,13,few,TRBD1,CSARLGGSEKLFF,TGCAGTGCTAGGTTAGGGGGCAGCGAAAAACTGTTTTTT
TRBJ2-7,TRBV25-1,16,-,TRBD1,CASSTHRGRPSYEQYF,TGTGCCAGCAGCACCCACAGGGGGCGCCCGTCCTACGAGCAGTACTTC
TRBJ1-5,TRBV12-3/TRBV12-4,14,few,-,CASSSGHPEQPQHF,TGTGCCAGCAGTTCAGGACATCCCGAGCAGCCCCAGCATTTT
TRBJ1-1,TRBV7-9,16,-,-,CASSLVPAHMNTEAFF,TGTGCCAGCAGCTTAGTACCAGCCCATATGAACACTGAAGCTTTCTTT
TRBJ2-6,TRBV29-1,14,many,-,CSAEAGSGANVLTF,TGCAGCGCCGAAGCAGGGTCCGGGGCCAACGTCCTGACTTTC
TRBJ1-6,TRBV9,11,once,-,CASSVGSPLHF,TGTGCCAGCAGCGTAGGCTCACCCCTCCACTTT
TRBJ2-5,TRBV7-2,15,-,-,CASSLGWGNGETQYF,TGTGCCAGCAGCTTAGGTTGGGGAAACGGAGAGACCCAGTACTTC
TRBJ1-1,TRBV5-6,17,few,-,CASSDGQTGLANTEAFF,TGTGCCAGCAGCGACGGACAGACGGGTTTAGCGAACACTGAAGCTTTCTTT
TRBJ1-4,TRBV2,17,-,TRBD1,CASRLEQGDTVWEKLFF,TGTGCCAGCAGGCTGGAACAGGGGGACACCGTATGGGAAAAACTGTTTTTT
TRBJ1-5,TRBV7-2,16,few,-,CASSLDRAYSREAQHF,TGTGCCAGCAGCTTAGATAGGGCCTACTCCAGGGAGGCCCAGCATTTT
TRBJ2-5,TRBV4-3,15,-,-,CASSQDRRGQETQYF,TGCGCCAGCAGCCAAGATCGTAGGGGCCAAGAGACCCAGTACTTC
TRBJ1-3,TRBV7-8,12,many,-,CASSLGQNTIYF,TGTGCCAGCAGCCTCGGGCAGAACACCATATATTTT
TRBJ2-5,TRBV7-3,15,many,TRBD1,CAKPRLTGGQETQYF,TGTGCCAAACCCCGGTTGACAGGGGGCCAAGAGACCCAGTACTTC
TRBJ1-1,TRBV5-4,14,-,TRBD1,CASSHDRGRSEAFF,TGTGCCAGCAGCCATGACAGGGGCAGGTCTGAAGCTTTCTTT
TRBJ2-7,TRBV7-9,15,-,TRBD1,CASSRGQGEGYEQYF,TGTGCCAGCAGCCGGGGACAGGGAGAAGGCTACGAGCAGTACTTC
TRBJ2-7,TRBV6-5,16,few,-,CASSYPNHRRGYEQYF,TGTGCCAGCAGTTACCCTAACCATCGTAGGGGCTACGAGCAGTACTTC
TRBJ2-7,TRBV2,14,few,-,CASRPPDSYYEQYF,TGTGCCAGCAGGCCACCTGACAGCTACTACGAGCAGTACTTC
TRBJ1-1,TRBV15,15,many,-,CATSRGRGLNTEAFF,TGTGCCACCAGCAGAGGAAGGGGCTTGAACACTGAAGCTTTCTTT
TRBJ1-5,TRBV7-9,15,-,-,CASSLFGGSNQPQHF,TGTGCCAGCAGCTTATTCGGCGGCTCTAACCAGCCCCAGCATTTT
TRBJ1-3,TRBV12-3/TRBV12-4,16,-,TRBD1,CASSPWTGRPGNTIYF,TGTGCCAGCAGTCCTTGGACAGGGCGACCTGGAAACACCATATATTTT
TRBJ2-7,TRBV14,11,few,-,CASSKFGEQYF,TGTGCCAGCAGTAAATTTGGCGAGCAGTACTTC
TRBJ1-1,TRBV10-3,15,many,-,CAISVSLGVNTEAFF,TGTGCCATCAGTGTTTCGTTGGGAGTGAACACTGAAGCTTTCTTT
TRBJ1-4,TRBV5-4,12,few,-,CASSRSTEDPSF,TGTGCCAGCAGCCGTTCGACAGAGGACCCGAGTTTT
TRBJ1-2,TRBV25-1,13,-,-,CASSVADKRGYTF,TGTGCCAGCAGCGTTGCGGACAAACGCGGCTACACCTTC
TRBJ2-7,TRBV10-3,12,many,TRBD1,CAISEKRQGQYF,TGTGCCATCAGTGAGAAGAGACAGGGACAGTACTTC
TRBJ2-7,TRBV25-1,15,-,-,CASSLQGGEANEQYF,TGTGCCAGCAGTTTACAGGGTGGAGAGGCAAACGAGCAGTACTTC
TRBJ2-5,TRBV4-1,16,once,-,CASSQYKEGIGETQYF,TGCGCCAGCAGCCAATATAAGGAGGGTATCGGGGAGACCCAGTACTTC
TRBJ2-7,TRBV29-1,12,many,-,CSVEGDTYEQYF,TGCAGCGTTGAAGGGGACACCTACGAGCAGTACTTC
TRBJ2-5,TRBV7-9,17,-,-,CASSWRWGRSTQETQYF,TGTGCCAGCAGCTGGAGGTGGGGGCGATCCACCCAAGAGACCCAGTACTTC
TRBJ2-2,TRBV19,12,many,-,CASWGATGELFF,TGTGCCTCATGGGGTGCCACCGGGGAGCTGTTTTTT
TRBJ1-2,TRBV10-3,13,-,-,CAISESAGGIWTF,TGTGCCATCAGTGAGTCGGCGGGAGGCATCTGGACCTTC